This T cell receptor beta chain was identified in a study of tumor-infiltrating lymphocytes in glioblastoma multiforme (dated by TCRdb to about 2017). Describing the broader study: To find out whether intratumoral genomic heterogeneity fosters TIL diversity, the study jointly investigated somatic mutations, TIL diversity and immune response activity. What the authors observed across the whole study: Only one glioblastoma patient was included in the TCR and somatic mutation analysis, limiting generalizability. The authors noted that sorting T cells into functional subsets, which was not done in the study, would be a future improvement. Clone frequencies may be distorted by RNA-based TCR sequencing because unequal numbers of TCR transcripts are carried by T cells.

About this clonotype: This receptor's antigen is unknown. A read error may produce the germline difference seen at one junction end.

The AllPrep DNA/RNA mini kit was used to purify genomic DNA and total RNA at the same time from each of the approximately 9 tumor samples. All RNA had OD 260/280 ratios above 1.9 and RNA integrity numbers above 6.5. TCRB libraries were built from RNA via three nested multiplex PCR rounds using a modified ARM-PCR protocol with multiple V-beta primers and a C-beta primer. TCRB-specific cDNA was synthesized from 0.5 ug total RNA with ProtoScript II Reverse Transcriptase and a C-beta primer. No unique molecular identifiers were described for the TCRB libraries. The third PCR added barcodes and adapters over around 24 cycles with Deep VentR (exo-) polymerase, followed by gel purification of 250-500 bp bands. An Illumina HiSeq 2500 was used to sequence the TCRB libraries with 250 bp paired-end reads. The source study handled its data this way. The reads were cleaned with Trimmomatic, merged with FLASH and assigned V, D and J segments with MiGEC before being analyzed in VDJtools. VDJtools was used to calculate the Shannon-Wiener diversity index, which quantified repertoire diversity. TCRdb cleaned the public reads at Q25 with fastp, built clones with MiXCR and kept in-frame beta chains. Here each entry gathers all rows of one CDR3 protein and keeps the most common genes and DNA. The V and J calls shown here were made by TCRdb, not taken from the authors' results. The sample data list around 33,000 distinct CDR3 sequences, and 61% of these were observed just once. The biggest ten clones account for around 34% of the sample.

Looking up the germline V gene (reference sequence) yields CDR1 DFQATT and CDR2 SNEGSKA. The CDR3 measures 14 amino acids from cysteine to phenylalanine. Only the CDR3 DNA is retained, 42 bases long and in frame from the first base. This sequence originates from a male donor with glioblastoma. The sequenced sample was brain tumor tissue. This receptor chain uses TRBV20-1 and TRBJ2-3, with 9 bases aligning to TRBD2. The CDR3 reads CSASSSGRLDMQYF. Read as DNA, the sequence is TGCAGTGCGAGCTCCAGCGGGAGGTTGGATATGCAGTATTTT.